Shown below are 8 T cell receptor beta chains from a single sample sequenced in a study of monozygotic twins with inflammatory bowel disease (dated by TCRdb to the late 2010s). Library construction relied on 5' RACE. The sample was run on an Illumina HiSeq 2500. Each entry corresponds to one CDR3 protein sequence from reads that TCRdb reprocessed, and DNA is not given. The sample table on file contains about 380,000 distinct CDR3 sequences. The ten biggest clones cover about 2.5% of the sample. The sample comprised blood. All receptors derive from a human donor with ulcerative colitis or Crohn's disease, or a healthy co-twin of an affected twin (not recorded which).

The chain is built from TRBV28 and TRBJ2-2; absent DNA, TCRdb's TRBD1 call cannot be checked. This CDR3 contains 14 residues. CDR1 and CDR2 (germline): MDHEN, SYDVKM. The CDR3 protein is CATPGRPNTGELFF.

This chain uses TRBV27 with TRBJ1-2; the D call from TCRdb, TRBD1, cannot be confirmed without DNA. Germline assignment: CDR1 MNHEY and CDR2 SMNVEV (reference sequence). CDR3 size: 15 residues. The CDR3 loop reads CASSMRGHINYGYTF.

This sequence joins TRBV4-2 and TRBJ2-3; without DNA, the TCRdb call of TRBD1 cannot be checked. The germline V gene encodes CDR1 LGHNA and CDR2 YNFKEQ. The CDR3 totals 16 residues. The CDR3 protein is CASSHSGTGWRDTQYF.

This sequence joins TRBV27 and TRBJ2-2. This CDR3 contains 15 residues. Germline values: CDR1 MNHEY, CDR2 SMNVEV (reference sequence). CDR3 loop: CASSLGSGNTGELFF.

The rearrangement uses TRBV2 and TRBJ2-1. This CDR3 is 12 amino acids long. Germline lookup yields CDR1 SNHLY and CDR2 FYNNEI. The CDR3 is CASSDVYNEQFF.

The chain employs TRBV12-3 or TRBV12-4 and TRBJ2-2. This CDR3 has 16 residues. CDR3 sequence reads: CASSFYARSNTGELFF.

The chain carries TRBV24-1 and TRBJ2-4; with no DNA, the TCRdb D assignment of TRBD1 cannot be verified. This CDR3 contains 15 residues. From germline, CDR1 is KGHDR and CDR2 SFDVKD. The chain's CDR3 is CATSDPGTGQGIQYF.

The gene calls are TRBV20-1 and TRBJ2-7. From germline, CDR1 is DFQATT and CDR2 SNEGSKA (reference sequence). The CDR3 contains 11 residues. The CDR3 here is CSASESHEQYF.